The entry that follows covers one TCR beta chain sequence. Germline assignment: CDR1 MNHEY and CDR2 SMNVEV (reference sequence). CDR3 length: 16 residues. V lost 6 bases to trimming and J lost 7 bases, with 22 bases between them. Repertoires were generated with immunoSEQ multiplex PCR, while TCRdb's copy carries only in-frame clones and drops some. The sample contains fewer than 150,000 clones, 96% of which appear only once. The sample originates from a study of T cell changes during pregnancy in multiple sclerosis. The material was peripheral blood, obtained after pregnancy. The V and J genes are TRBV27 and TRBJ2-1; D may be TRBD2 (7 bases). This sequence was found in a female donor with multiple sclerosis, enrolled in a pregnancy study. CDR3 sequence: CASSRAKGEGLNEQFF. The DNA of the CDR3 is TGTGCCAGCAGCCGGGCTAAGGGGGAGGGCCTTAATGAGCAGTTCTTC.